This TCR beta chain was observed in a study of breast tumors, draining lymph nodes, adjacent tissues. Breast cancer patients provided tissue from their axillary draining lymph nodes. Study conclusions and caveats: Tumor TCR diversity was below lymph nodes but above nontumor tissue. Luminal-like breast cancer showed significantly higher tumor–nontumor repertoire similarity than basal-like. That most tumor T cells come from lymph nodes remained unproven.

Germline loops: CDR1 MNHEY, CDR2 SVGAGI. This CDR3 contains 14 residues. V gave up 4 bases and J gave up 0 bases, with 8 bases separating them. Many counts were recorded for this clonotype. Its target is not known. TCRdb re-called the multiplex PCR reads through MiXCR, storing one row per CDR3 protein. Of under 250,000 distinct CDR3 sequences listed, around 32% are singletons. This clonotype was sampled from a female donor with breast cancer. Some clones in this sample may be carry-over from other donors' samples. V usage is TRBV6-5 and J usage is TRBJ2-3; D is tentatively TRBD1 or TRBD2 (5 bases each). Sequencing was done on a sample of axillary lymph node tissue. CDR3 in amino acids: CASSLRDSTDTQYF. The CDR3 DNA reads TGTGCCAGCAGTTTACGGGACAGCACAGATACGCAGTATTTT.